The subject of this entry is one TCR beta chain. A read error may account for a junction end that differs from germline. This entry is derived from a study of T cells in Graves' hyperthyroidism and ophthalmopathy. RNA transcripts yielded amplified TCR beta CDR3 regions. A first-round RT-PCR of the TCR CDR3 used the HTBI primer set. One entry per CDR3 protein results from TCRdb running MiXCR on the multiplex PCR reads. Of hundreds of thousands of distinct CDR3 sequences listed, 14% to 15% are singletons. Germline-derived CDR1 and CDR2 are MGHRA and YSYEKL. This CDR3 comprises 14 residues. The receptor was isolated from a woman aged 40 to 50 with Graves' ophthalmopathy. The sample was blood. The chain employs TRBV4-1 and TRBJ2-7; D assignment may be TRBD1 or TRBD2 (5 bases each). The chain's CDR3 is CASSQNHRDPLPGF. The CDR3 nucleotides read TGCGCCAGCAGCCAGAACCATCGGGACCCCCTTCCCGGCTTC.